This T cell receptor beta chain was recovered during a study of blood T cells in healthy people across ages. Germline V lookup: CDR1 SEHNR, CDR2 FQNEAQ (reference sequence). V lost 5 bases to trimming and J lost 0 bases, with 13 bases between them. The CDR3 runs to 15 residues. The use of a sample-barcoded 5' primer and a J-beta primer mix characterized a second PCR of 7 to 11 cycles. Every molecule of cDNA carried a tag from a template-switch adaptor with 12 random nucleotides. MiXCR, run by TCRdb on the 5' RACE reads, gives a single entry per CDR3 protein. Of over 1,200,000 distinct CDR3 sequences in the sample, approximately 63% were seen once.

Sequences were obtained from blood. The TCR was taken from a man between 18 and 29 years old in good health. The chain couples TRBV7-9 to TRBJ1-1; D ambiguous. The CDR3 coding sequence is TGTGCCAGCAGCCCAACACGGGTCCTGAACACTGAAGCTTTCTTT. Amino acid sequence: CASSPTRVLNTEAFF.